One sample yielded the 26 T cell receptor beta chains listed below, sequenced in a study of blood T cell repertoires in COVID-19. Using immunoSEQ multiplex PCR, the repertoire was profiled, and TCRdb retains in-frame clones only, with some absent. The sample has 40,000 to 50,000 clones, 70% to 80% seen once. Sequenced: peripheral blood. These receptors all come from a man between 65 and 80 years old with active or convalescent COVID-19.

The chain has TRBV24-1 and TRBJ1-1; D possibly corresponds to TRBD1 (5 bases). The CDR3 loop spans 13 amino acids. V was cut by 4 bases and J by 6 bases, with 11 bases left in between. Germline V gene sequence: CDR1 KGHDR, CDR2 SFDVKD. CDR3 nucleotide sequence: TGTGCCACCAGTGAGAACAGGTTCTCTGAAGCTTTCTTT. Translated, it gives CATSENRFSEAFF.

J is TRBJ2-1 and V is TRBV11-2; D gene ambiguous. The CDR3 is 12 residues long. V lost 5 bases to trimming and J lost 7 bases, with 9 bases between them. In germline, CDR1 is SGHAT, CDR2 FQNNGV. The CDR3 here is CASSPNFNEQFF. The CDR3, as DNA: TGTGCCAGCAGCCCCAATTTTAATGAGCAGTTCTTC.

This clone was counted a single time. The chain couples TRBV2 to TRBJ2-7, with 9 bases that match TRBD1. The V gene's germline CDR1 is SNHLY and CDR2 FYNNEI. The V segment lost 8 bases and the J segment 3 bases; nucleotides outside the gene matches: 8. This CDR3 has 14 residues. The CDR3 DNA sequence: TGTGCCAGCTGGACAGGGGCCCCTTTCTACGAGCAGTACTTC. Protein sequence: CASWTGAPFYEQYF.

The chain carries TRBV29-1 and TRBJ1-2; D remains ambiguous. The CDR3 loop spans 11 amino acids. CDR1 and CDR2 from the germline V gene are SQVTM and ANQGSEA. Trimming removed 2 bases at V and 7 bases at J, with 8 bases between. The CDR3 bases are TGCAGCGTTGAATATTACGGTGGCTACACCTTC. Its protein product is CSVEYYGGYTF. The full variable domain, rest sourced from reference TRBV29-1 and TRBJ1-2, is SAVISQKPSRDICQRGTSLTIQCQVDSQVTMMFWYRQQPGQSLTLIATANQGSEATYESGFVIDKFPISRPNLTFSTLTVSNMSPEDSSIYLCSVEYYGGYTFGSGTRLTVV.

The V and J genes are TRBV29-1 and TRBJ2-3, with D possibly TRBD2 on 5 matching bases. The V gene's germline CDR1 is SQVTM and CDR2 ANQGSEA. CDR3 length equals 13 residues. The V gene lost 4 bases and the J gene lost 2 bases, with 10 bases spanning the gap. CDR3 in DNA: TGCAGCGTTGTCGGAGGAGTCACAGATACGCAGTATTTT. Protein product: CSVVGGVTDTQYF.

The chain has TRBV11-2 and TRBJ1-6; a possible D gene is TRBD1 (5 bases). This CDR3 has 15 amino acids. Per the germline V gene, CDR1 is SGHAT and CDR2 is FQNNGV. V was trimmed by 0 bases and J by 4 bases, leaving 7 bases between them. The CDR3 loop is CASSLEGLYNSPLHF. CDR3 nucleotides: TGTGCCAGCAGCTTAGAGGGACTATATAATTCACCCCTCCACTTT.

The rearrangement uses TRBV5-4 and TRBJ2-5, with 7 bases aligning to TRBD2. The CDR3 loop spans 14 amino acids. Germline assignment: CDR1 SGHNT and CDR2 YYREEE (reference sequence). Unmatched junction bases numbered 7, after V lost 4 bases and J lost 4 bases. CDR3: CASSTGLEGETQYF. The CDR3 DNA reads TGTGCCAGCAGCACCGGACTAGAGGGAGAGACCCAGTACTTC.

J is TRBJ2-7 and V is TRBV4-1; possibly TRBD1 for D (6 bases). Germline CDR1 and CDR2: MGHRA and YSYEKL. V gave up 1 base and J gave up 2 bases, with 12 bases separating them. This CDR3 comprises 15 residues. CDR3 in DNA: TGCGCCAGCAGCCAAGTATTGACAGGAACCTACGAGCAGTACTTC. It is translated as CASSQVLTGTYEQYF.

This clone was counted between two and nine times. V gene TRBV28 combines with J gene TRBJ1-3; a weak D match, TRBD1 (5 bases). V was shortened by 4 bases and J by 4 bases, with 17 bases between the two germline ends. Germline CDR1 MDHEN, CDR2 SYDVKM. CDR3 size: 16 residues. This chain's CDR3 is CASSSPRRDSGNTIYF. The CDR3 bases are TGTGCCAGCAGTTCCCCTAGGCGAGACAGCGGAAACACCATATATTTT.

V is TRBV19 and J is TRBJ1-1; D call uncertain. The germline gives CDR1 LNHDA, CDR2 SQIVND (reference sequence). CDR3 length: 13 amino acids. Trimming stripped 10 bases from V and 4 bases from J, with 16 bases between. The CDR3 DNA sequence: TGTGCCACCCTCCTCCGGGGTGTCACTGAAGCTTTCTTT. Amino acid sequence: CATLLRGVTEAFF.

The CDR3 DNA reads as TGTGCCAGCAGCTTGTTGGCGGGGGTAGACTACAATGAGCAGTTCTTC. Residues: CASSLLAGVDYNEQFF. V usage is TRBV5-4 and J usage is TRBJ2-1; 7 nucleotides line up with TRBD2. The CDR3 loop spans 16 amino acids. The germline V gene has CDR1 SGHNT and CDR2 YYREEE (reference sequence). V lost 1 base to trimming and J lost 3 bases; unmatched junction nucleotides: 7.

This sequence joins TRBV6-6 and TRBJ1-1; TRBD1 might be the D (5 bases). V dropped 8 bases and J dropped 7 bases, with 20 bases sitting between them. Germline V CDR1 and CDR2: MNHNY, SVGAGI (reference sequence). CDR3 length equals 14 residues. The CDR3, as DNA: TGTGCCAGCCATAGGGGTTCTCTCGTTGGTGAAGCTTTCTTT. Protein: CASHRGSLVGEAFF.

This clone has only one observation. CDR3 amino acids: CASSPGQGGYEQYF. The CDR3 DNA follows: TGTGCCAGCAGCCCGGGACAGGGGGGCTACGAGCAGTACTTC. The chain joins TRBV9 to TRBJ2-7, with 11 nucleotides matching TRBD1. J was trimmed by 3 bases and V by 4 bases; bases with no gene match: 3. There are 14 residues in the CDR3. Germline V gene data show CDR1 as SGDLS and CDR2 as YYNGEE.

This clone was picked up one time. The CDR3 reads CASSITGRETQYF. The CDR3 coding sequence is TGTGCCAGTAGTATAACCGGGAGAGAGACCCAGTACTTC. The V gene is TRBV19, the J gene TRBJ2-5, with D possibly matching TRBD2 (6 bases). This CDR3 has 13 residues. With 2 bases removed from V and 4 bases from J, the gap between germline ends came to 8 bases. Germline V gene lookup returns CDR1 LNHDA and CDR2 SQIVND (reference sequence).

V is TRBV2 and J is TRBJ1-6, with TRBD1 matching 8 bases. V was clipped by 6 bases and J by 7 bases; unmatched bases: 11. The germline V gene encodes CDR1 SNHLY and CDR2 FYNNEI. The CDR3 is 16 amino acids. CDR3 nucleotide sequence: TGTGCCAGCAGCCGACCCACAGGGGGTAACAATTCACCCCTCCACTTT. It codes for CASSRPTGGNNSPLHF.

The sample holds a few counts of this clone. The V gene is TRBV4-1, the J gene TRBJ2-5; tentative D call: TRBD1 (5 bases). This CDR3 spans 15 amino acids. CDR1 is MGHRA and CDR2 is YSYEKL in the germline V gene. V was cut by 0 bases and J by 0 bases, with 8 bases left in between. CDR3 sequence reads: CASSQEDSYQETQYF. The CDR3 DNA sequence: TGCGCCAGCAGCCAAGAAGACAGCTACCAAGAGACCCAGTACTTC.

The table lists this clone with a count of one. The V gene is TRBV27, the J gene TRBJ2-5, with a tentative D call TRBD1 (5 bases). This CDR3 contains 15 residues. V was pared by 8 bases and J by 4 bases, with 20 bases between. Germline V lookup: CDR1 MNHEY, CDR2 SMNVEV (reference sequence). The CDR3 spells CASLDTGGAGETQYF. DNA for the CDR3: TGTGCCAGCCTTGACACAGGTGGGGCAGGAGAGACCCAGTACTTC.

This chain's CDR3 is CASSLRQLAGQETQYF. DNA for the CDR3: TGTGCCAGCAGCTTACGTCAACTAGCGGGGCAAGAGACCCAGTACTTC. The chain couples TRBV5-4 to TRBJ2-5; 10 bases fit TRBD2. V lost 2 bases, J lost 2 bases, and 6 bases stayed unmatched. Germline assignment: CDR1 SGHNT and CDR2 YYREEE (reference sequence). The CDR3 is made up of 16 amino acids. The full variable domain, rest sourced from reference TRBV5-4 and TRBJ2-5, is ETGVTQSPTHLIKTRGQQVTLRCSSQSGHNTVSWYQQALGQGPQFIFQYYREEENGRGNFPPRFSGLQFPNYSSELNVNALELDDSALYLCASSLRQLAGQETQYFGPGTRLLVL.

The V gene is TRBV7-3, the J gene TRBJ2-3; the D gene is possibly TRBD2 (6 bases). The CDR3 loop spans 13 amino acids. Trimming shortened V by 6 bases and J by 8 bases, and 15 bases separated the two germline ends. Germline loops: CDR1 SGHTA, CDR2 FQGTGA. The CDR3 reads CASSRLQEGTQYF. The CDR3 DNA reads TGTGCCAGCAGTCGACTTCAGGAGGGTACGCAGTATTTT.

The sample holds one count of this clone. V and J are TRBV12-3 or TRBV12-4 and TRBJ2-6; D remains unclear. The V gene lost 10 bases and the J gene lost 0 bases, with 4 bases spanning the gap. The CDR3 sequence is 12 residues long. The CDR3 nucleotides are TGTGCCACCAACTCTGGGGCCAACGTCCTGACTTTC. Translating it yields CATNSGANVLTF.

The V gene is TRBV2, the J gene TRBJ1-4; tentatively, D is TRBD1 (6 bases). Trimming shortened V by 3 bases and J by 7 bases, and 9 bases separated the two germline ends. The CDR3 sequence is 13 residues long. From germline, CDR1 is SNHLY and CDR2 FYNNEI. CDR3 sequence (DNA): TGTGCCAGCAGTGAGGGGGCGCGTGAAAAACTGTTTTTT. It translates to CASSEGAREKLFF.

The chain is built from TRBV7-2 and TRBJ1-6; 11 bases fit TRBD1. With V trimmed by 8 bases and J by 6 bases, 6 bases remained unmatched. The germline gives CDR1 SGHTA, CDR2 FQGNSA. The CDR3 loop spans 15 amino acids. Here the CDR3 reads CASGQGAHRNSPLHF. The DNA for the CDR3 is TGTGCCAGCGGACAGGGGGCGCACCGTAATTCACCCCTCCACTTT.

The rearrangement links TRBV7-6 to TRBJ1-1, with a tentative D call TRBD1 (6 bases). Trimming shortened V by 3 bases and J by 5 bases, and 10 bases separated the two germline ends. This CDR3 region has 13 residues. Per the germline V gene, CDR1 is SGHVS and CDR2 is FNYEAQ. Here the CDR3 DNA reads TGTGCCAGCAGCTTGGGAGGGGGGACTGAAGCTTTCTTT. This translates into CASSLGGGTEAFF.

The gene calls are TRBV5-4 and TRBJ2-5, with 7 bases lining up with TRBD1. V gave up 4 bases and J gave up 5 bases; unmatched junction bases: 8. Germline-derived CDR1 and CDR2 are SGHNT and YYREEE (reference sequence). The CDR3 extends over 14 amino acids. CDR3: CASSTGQRGETQYF. The CDR3 DNA reads as TGTGCCAGCAGCACGGGACAGAGGGGGGAGACCCAGTACTTC. The full variable domain, with the rest looked up from reference TRBV5-4 and TRBJ2-5, is ETGVTQSPTHLIKTRGQQVTLRCSSQSGHNTVSWYQQALGQGPQFIFQYYREEENGRGNFPPRFSGLQFPNYSSELNVNALELDDSALYLCASSTGQRGETQYFGPGTRLLVL.

V and J are TRBV24-1 and TRBJ1-2; D is perhaps TRBD1 (6 bases). This CDR3 spans 15 amino acids. Trimming pared 9 bases from V and 0 bases from J, leaving 16 bases between. Germline V lookup: CDR1 KGHDR, CDR2 SFDVKD. Written as DNA, the CDR3 is TGTGCCACCCAGGGGAATGGAGAAGCTAACTATGGCTACACCTTC. Residues: CATQGNGEANYGYTF.

This clone turned up a few times. The chain uses TRBV2 and TRBJ1-4; the match to TRBD1 covers 8 bases. CDR1 is SNHLY and CDR2 is FYNNEI in the germline V gene. The CDR3 length is 14 residues. With 5 bases clipped from V and 8 bases from J, the junction kept 7 bases outside the gene matches. CDR3 coding DNA: TGTGCCAGCAGTAAACAGGGGGTTGGAGAAAAACTGTTTTTT. Translation: CASSKQGVGEKLFF.